One and the same sample provided the 12 T cell receptor beta chains below, sequenced in a study of T cells after yellow fever vaccination (dated by TCRdb to between 2019 and 2020). The library relied on 5' RACE. The reads were generated on an Illumina HiSeq 2500. TCRdb's own reprocessing of the public reads used fastp at Q25 and MiXCR and kept productive beta chains. Every distinct CDR3 protein forms one entry, paired with its most common genes and DNA. Present in this sample are some 500,000 distinct CDR3 sequences, roughly 14% of which were seen just once. Around 15% of the sample goes to the ten largest clones. The treatment or condition label on this specimen signifies: live attenuated yellow fever vaccine strain. The sample here was PBMCs, taken on the day of the yellow fever booster vaccination. These receptors came from a man younger than 45 who received the YFV17D yellow fever vaccine.

This clonotype was seen more than once but under ten times. The V call is TRBV29-1, the J call TRBJ2-2; tentative D call: TRBD2 (7 bases). This CDR3 has 15 residues. V lost 6 bases, J lost 5 bases, and 19 bases lay in between. Germline V gene data show CDR1 as SQVTM and CDR2 as ANQGSEA. The CDR3 reads CSVGLGGVGTGELFF. DNA of the CDR3: TGCAGCGTCGGACTAGGGGGAGTGGGGACCGGGGAGCTGTTTTTT.

The chain joins TRBV5-1 to TRBJ2-3, with TRBD1 matching over 9 bases. The CDR3 sequence is 14 residues long. The V segment lost 6 bases and the J segment 4 bases; nucleotides outside the gene matches: 6. The germline V gene has CDR1 SGHRS and CDR2 YFSETQ. The CDR3 DNA follows: TGCGCCAGCACCCCAGGGACAGGGTCAGATACGCAGTATTTT. Amino acid sequence: CASTPGTGSDTQYF.

V usage is TRBV29-1 and J usage is TRBJ2-1; D might be TRBD2 (5 bases). Germline V gives CDR1 SQVTM, CDR2 ANQGSEA. Trimming removed 8 bases at V and 7 bases at J, with 15 bases between. The CDR3 spans 12 residues. This CDR3 reads CSSGGYENEQFF. For the CDR3, the DNA is TGCAGCTCTGGAGGTTATGAGAATGAGCAGTTCTTC.

This clonotype came up a few times. V gene TRBV18 combines with J gene TRBJ2-3; 9 bases fit TRBD2. The CDR3 runs to 16 residues. The germline V gene has CDR1 KGHSH and CDR2 LQKENI. J lost 2 bases, V lost 0 bases, and 3 bases had no gene match. The CDR3 reads CASSPPGLASTDTQYF. CDR3 nucleotides: TGTGCCAGCTCACCACCGGGACTAGCCTCCACAGATACGCAGTATTTT.

The chain is built from TRBV30 and TRBJ2-3, with 10 bases identical to TRBD1. This CDR3 has 16 residues. Trimming cost V 3 bases and J 3 bases; bases outside gene matches: 9. The germline gives CDR1 GTSNPN, CDR2 SVGIG (reference sequence). CDR3 amino acids: CAWSVWEGQGTDTQYF. The CDR3 nucleotides read TGTGCCTGGAGCGTCTGGGAGGGACAGGGGACAGATACGCAGTATTTT.

This chain uses TRBV15 with TRBJ2-6, with 7 positions matching TRBD1. The length of the CDR3 is 15 residues. V lost 7 bases and J lost 2; bases outside the gene matches: 5. The germline V gene encodes CDR1 LNHNV and CDR2 YYDKDF (reference sequence). The chain's CDR3 is CATTHRGTGANVLTF. CDR3 nucleotides: TGTGCCACCACCCACAGGGGAACTGGGGCCAACGTCCTGACTTTC.

This clonotype was detected many times. The V call is TRBV20-1, the J call TRBJ2-1, with TRBD1 matching 7 bases. V trimming: 4 bases; J trimming: 6 bases; junction bases outside the gene matches: 12. The CDR3 has 15 residues. Germline V gene lookup returns CDR1 DFQATT and CDR2 SNEGSKA (reference sequence). Written as DNA, the CDR3 is TGCAGTGCTATTGACTTCCGGACAGGAACCAATGAGCAGTTCTTC. This sequence encodes CSAIDFRTGTNEQFF.

This clonotype was seen more than once but under ten times. The rearrangement joins TRBV7-2 to TRBJ2-5; D not resolved. Between the trimmed V and J ends, which lost 3 bases and 4 bases, there was a span of 12 bases. Germline CDR1 SGHTA, CDR2 FQGNSA. The length of the CDR3 is 14 residues. DNA of the CDR3: TGTGCCAGCAGCTTTTCCCCGGGCGGAGAGACCCAGTACTTC. Translated, it gives CASSFSPGGETQYF.

The V gene is TRBV7-8, the J gene TRBJ2-1; D possibly uses TRBD1 or TRBD2 (5 bases each). With 7 bases removed from V and 2 bases from J, the gap between germline ends came to 18 bases. This CDR3 spans 16 amino acids. The germline CDR1 and CDR2 sequences are SGHVS and FQNEAQ. The CDR3 sequence is CASNPRGRSAYNEQFF. The CDR3 bases are TGTGCCAGCAACCCCCGGGGCAGGTCCGCCTACAATGAGCAGTTCTTC.

Ten or more counts support this clonotype. J is TRBJ2-7 and V is TRBV29-1; D is tentatively TRBD1 or TRBD2 (5 bases each). The CDR3 has 12 amino acids. V was trimmed by 7 bases and J by 5 bases, leaving 15 bases between them. The germline gives CDR1 SQVTM, CDR2 ANQGSEA. DNA for the CDR3: TGCAGCGCTCGGGGCCGCCCCCACGAGCAGTACTTC. It codes for CSARGRPHEQYF.

This chain uses TRBV27 with TRBJ2-7, with D perhaps matching TRBD1 (6 bases). Per germline, CDR1 MNHEY and CDR2 SMNVEV (reference sequence). Trimming pared 4 bases from V and 0 bases from J, leaving 10 bases between. The CDR3 runs to 14 residues. The CDR3 nucleotides read TGTGCCAGCAGTTCATGGACAGTCTCCTACGAGCAGTACTTC. It codes for CASSSWTVSYEQYF.

This clonotype was seen at least ten times. The V and J genes are TRBV30 and TRBJ1-2, with D perhaps TRBD1 (5 bases). Germline loops: CDR1 GTSNPN, CDR2 SVGIG (reference sequence). The CDR3 runs to 13 residues. The V end lost 4 bases, the J end lost 4 bases, and 13 bases lay between the germline ends. DNA for the CDR3: TGTGCCTGGACCGGGGGGGGGATCTATGGCTACACCTTC. Protein sequence: CAWTGGGIYGYTF.